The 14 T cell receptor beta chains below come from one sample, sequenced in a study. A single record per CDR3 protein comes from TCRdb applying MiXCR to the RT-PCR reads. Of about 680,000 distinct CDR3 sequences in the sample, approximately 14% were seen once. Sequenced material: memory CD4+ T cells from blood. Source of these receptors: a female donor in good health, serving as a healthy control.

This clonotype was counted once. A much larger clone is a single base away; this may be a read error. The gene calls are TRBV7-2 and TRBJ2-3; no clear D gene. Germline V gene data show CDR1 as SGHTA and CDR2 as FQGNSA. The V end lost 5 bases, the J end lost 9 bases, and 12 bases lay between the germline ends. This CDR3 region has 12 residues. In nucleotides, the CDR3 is TGTGCCAGCAGCAACCCTACCGAGACGCAGTATTTT. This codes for CASSNPTETQYF.

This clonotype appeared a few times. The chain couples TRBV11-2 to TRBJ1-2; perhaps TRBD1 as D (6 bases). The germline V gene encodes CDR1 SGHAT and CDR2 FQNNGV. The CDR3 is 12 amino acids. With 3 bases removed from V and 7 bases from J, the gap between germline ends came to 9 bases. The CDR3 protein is CASSFARGGYTF. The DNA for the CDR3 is TGTGCCAGCAGCTTCGCCAGGGGTGGCTACACCTTC.

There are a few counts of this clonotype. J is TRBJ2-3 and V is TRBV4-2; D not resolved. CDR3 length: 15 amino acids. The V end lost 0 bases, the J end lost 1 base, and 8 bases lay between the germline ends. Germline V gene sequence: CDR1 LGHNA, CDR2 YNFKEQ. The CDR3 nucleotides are TGTGCCAGCAGCCAAGATCAAAAAGGCACAGATACGCAGTATTTT. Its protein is CASSQDQKGTDTQYF.

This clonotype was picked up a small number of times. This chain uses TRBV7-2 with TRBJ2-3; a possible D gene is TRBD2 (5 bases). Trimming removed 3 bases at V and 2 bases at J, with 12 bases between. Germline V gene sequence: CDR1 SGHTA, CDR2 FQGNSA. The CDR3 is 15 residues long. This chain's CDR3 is CASSFSEVPTDTQYF. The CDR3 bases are TGTGCCAGCAGCTTTAGCGAGGTCCCCACAGATACGCAGTATTTT. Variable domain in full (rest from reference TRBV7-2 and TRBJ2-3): GAGVSQSPSNKVTEKGKDVELRCDPISGHTALYWYRQSLGQGLEFLIYFQGNSAPDKSGLPSDRFSAERTGGSVSTLTIQRTQQEDSAVYLCASSFSEVPTDTQYFGPGTRLTVL.

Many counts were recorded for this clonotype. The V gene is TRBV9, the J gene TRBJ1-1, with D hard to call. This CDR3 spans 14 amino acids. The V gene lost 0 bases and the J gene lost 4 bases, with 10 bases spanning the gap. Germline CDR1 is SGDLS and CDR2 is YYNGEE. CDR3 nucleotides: TGTGCCAGCAGCGTAGAACACGGGAGCACTGAAGCTTTCTTT. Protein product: CASSVEHGSTEAFF. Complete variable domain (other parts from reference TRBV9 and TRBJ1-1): DSGVTQTPKHLITATGQRVTLRCSPRSGDLSVYWYQQSLDQGLQFLIQYYNGEERAKGNILERFSAQQFPDLHSELNLSSLELGDSALYFCASSVEHGSTEAFFGQGTRLTVV.

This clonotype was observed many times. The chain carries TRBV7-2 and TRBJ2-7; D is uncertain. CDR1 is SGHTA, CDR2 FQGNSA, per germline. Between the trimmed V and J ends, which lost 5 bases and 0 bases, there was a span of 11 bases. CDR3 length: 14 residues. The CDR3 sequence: CASSKARSSYEQYF. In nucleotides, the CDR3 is TGTGCCAGCAGCAAAGCACGTAGCTCCTACGAGCAGTACTTC.

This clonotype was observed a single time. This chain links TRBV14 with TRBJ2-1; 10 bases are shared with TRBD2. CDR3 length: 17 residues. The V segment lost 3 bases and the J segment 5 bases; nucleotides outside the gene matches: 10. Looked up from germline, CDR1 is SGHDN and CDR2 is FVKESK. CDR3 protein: CASSHRTGLAFDNEQFF. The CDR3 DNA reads TGTGCCAGCAGCCACCGTACGGGACTAGCGTTTGACAATGAGCAGTTCTTC. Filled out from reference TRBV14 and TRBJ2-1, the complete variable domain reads EAGVTQFPSHSVIEKGQTVTLRCDPISGHDNLYWYRRVMGKEIKFLLHFVKESKQDESGMPNNRFLAERTGGTYSTLKVQPAELEDSGVYFCASSHRTGLAFDNEQFFGPGTRLTVL.

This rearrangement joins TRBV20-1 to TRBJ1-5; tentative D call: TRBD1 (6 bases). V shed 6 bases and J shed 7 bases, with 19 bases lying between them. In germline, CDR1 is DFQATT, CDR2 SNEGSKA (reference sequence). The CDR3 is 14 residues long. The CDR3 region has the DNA TGCAGTGCGAAGGGGGGGGATCGGAACCAGCCCCAGCATTTT. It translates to CSAKGGDRNQPQHF.

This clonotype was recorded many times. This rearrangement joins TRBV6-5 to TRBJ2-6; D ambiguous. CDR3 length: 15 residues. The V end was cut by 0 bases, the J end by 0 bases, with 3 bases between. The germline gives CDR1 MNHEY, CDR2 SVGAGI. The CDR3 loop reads CASSYSSSGANVLTF. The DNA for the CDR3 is TGTGCCAGCAGTTACTCCTCCTCTGGGGCCAACGTCCTGACTTTC.

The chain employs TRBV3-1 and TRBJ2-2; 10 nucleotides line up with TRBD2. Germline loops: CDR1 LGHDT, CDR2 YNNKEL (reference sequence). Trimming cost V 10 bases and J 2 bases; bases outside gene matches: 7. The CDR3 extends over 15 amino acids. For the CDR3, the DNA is TGTGCCACTCGACTAGCGGGTGCCAACACCGGGGAGCTGTTTTTT. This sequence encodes CATRLAGANTGELFF.

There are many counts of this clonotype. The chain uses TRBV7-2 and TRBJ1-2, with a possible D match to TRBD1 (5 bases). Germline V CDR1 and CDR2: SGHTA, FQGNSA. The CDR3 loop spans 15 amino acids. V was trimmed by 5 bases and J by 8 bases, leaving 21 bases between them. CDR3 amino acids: CASSPGRGSGGGYTF. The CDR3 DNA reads TGTGCCAGCAGCCCAGGTCGGGGCTCCGGTGGAGGCTACACCTTC.

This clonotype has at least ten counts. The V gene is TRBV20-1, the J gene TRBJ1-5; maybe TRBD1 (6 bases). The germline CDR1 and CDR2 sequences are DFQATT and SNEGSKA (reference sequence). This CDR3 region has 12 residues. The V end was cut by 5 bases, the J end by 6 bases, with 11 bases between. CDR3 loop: CSARRGSQPQHF. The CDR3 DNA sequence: TGCAGTGCTCGCAGGGGAAGTCAGCCCCAGCATTTT.

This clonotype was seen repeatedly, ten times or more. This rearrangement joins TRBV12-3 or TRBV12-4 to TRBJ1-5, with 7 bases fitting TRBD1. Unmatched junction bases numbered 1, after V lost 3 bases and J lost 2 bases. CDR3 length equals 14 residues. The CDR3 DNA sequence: TGTGCCAGCAGTTTCACAGGGGGCAATCAGCCCCAGCATTTT. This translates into CASSFTGGNQPQHF.

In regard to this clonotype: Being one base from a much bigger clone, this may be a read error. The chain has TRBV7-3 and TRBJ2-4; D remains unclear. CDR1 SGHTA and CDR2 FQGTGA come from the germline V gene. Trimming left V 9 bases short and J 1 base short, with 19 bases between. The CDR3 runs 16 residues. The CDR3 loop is CASSPYPTRAKNIQYF. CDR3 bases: TGTGCCAGTTCCCCCTATCCTACGCGGGCCAAAAACATTCAGTACTTC.